This entry lists 32 T cell receptor beta chains sequenced from one sample in a study of blood T cell repertoires in COVID-19. The assay was immunoSEQ multiplex PCR, and TCRdb's table has in-frame clones only and misses some. The table shows some 510,000 clones, with more than 75% occurring only once. Sequencing input: PBMCs or T cells enriched from blood (not recorded which). These receptor sequences come from a woman between 40 and 50 years old who had recovered from COVID-19.

CDR3 in DNA: TGTGCCTGGAGTATAGTGAACAGGGGCACCATATATTTT. Its translation is CAWSIVNRGTIYF. The chain combines TRBV30 with TRBJ1-3; 7 positions match TRBD1. Looked up from germline, CDR1 is GTSNPN and CDR2 is SVGIG (reference sequence). There are 13 residues in the CDR3. Trimming cost V 2 bases and J 9 bases; bases outside gene matches: 7.

The CDR3 sequence: CASSQTAETLQFF. The CDR3 DNA reads TGTGCCAGCAGCCAGACTGCGGAGACCCTCCAGTTCTTC. The chain links TRBV7-2 to TRBJ2-1; D is uncertain. This CDR3 has 13 residues. Looked up from germline, CDR1 is SGHTA and CDR2 is FQGNSA. Trimming cost V 5 bases and J 13 bases, with 18 bases left between them. Combining the CDR3 with reference TRBV7-2 and TRBJ2-1 gives the whole variable domain GAGVSQSPSNKVTEKGKDVELRCDPISGHTALYWYRQSLGQGLEFLIYFQGNSAPDKSGLPSDRFSAERTGGSVSTLTIQRTQQEDSAVYLCASSQTAETLQFFGPGTRLTVL.

J is TRBJ2-3 and V is TRBV5-1; 10 bases align to TRBD2. The CDR3 is 17 amino acids. With 3 bases clipped from V and 7 bases from J, the junction kept 14 bases outside the gene matches. CDR1 is SGHRS and CDR2 is YFSETQ in the germline V gene. This CDR3 reads CASSSSTLAGASNTQYF. In nucleotides, the CDR3 is TGCGCCAGCAGCTCCTCTACCCTAGCGGGGGCCTCAAATACGCAGTATTTT.

The rearrangement joins TRBV19 to TRBJ1-5, with D unclear. V was cut by 3 bases and J by 1 base, with 10 bases left in between. This CDR3 has 15 residues. Germline CDR1 LNHDA, CDR2 SQIVND (reference sequence). This chain's CDR3 is CASSITGGSNQPQHF. Here the CDR3 DNA reads TGTGCCAGTAGTATCACGGGAGGAAGCAATCAGCCCCAGCATTTT.

V and J are TRBV27 and TRBJ1-1; a possible D gene is TRBD1 (5 bases). The CDR3 spans 14 residues. Trimming removed 3 bases at V and 1 base at J, with 9 bases between. Germline loops: CDR1 MNHEY, CDR2 SMNVEV (reference sequence). This CDR3 reads CASSFTGGNTEAFF. The CDR3 DNA reads as TGTGCCAGCAGTTTTACGGGGGGGAACACTGAAGCTTTCTTT.

The chain employs TRBV5-1 and TRBJ2-2, with 7 positions matching TRBD2. V gave up 4 bases and J gave up 4 bases; unmatched junction bases: 10. The CDR3 totals 16 residues. The germline V gene has CDR1 SGHRS and CDR2 YFSETQ. CDR3 DNA: TGCGCCAGCAGCCCGAAAGGACTAGGAGGCACCGGGGAGCTGTTTTTT. This codes for CASSPKGLGGTGELFF.

The chain combines TRBV5-8 with TRBJ1-5; D gene uncertain. Germline assignment: CDR1 SGHTS and CDR2 YDEGEE. Trimming pared 6 bases from V and 7 bases from J, leaving 14 bases between. The CDR3 runs 13 residues. The CDR3 region has the DNA TGTGCCAGCACCCGGCGGAATGGGCAGCCCCAGCATTTT. Protein sequence: CASTRRNGQPQHF.

V and J are TRBV5-1 and TRBJ2-3, with 10 bases fitting TRBD2. Germline CDR1 reads SGHRS; CDR2 reads YFSETQ. This CDR3 comprises 16 residues. The V and J ends lost 1 base and 6 bases, in that order; junction bases with no gene match: 8. The CDR3 coding sequence is TGCGCCAGCAGCTTGCAGCTAGCGGGGGCTGATGATACGCAGTATTTT. It codes for CASSLQLAGADDTQYF.

V gene TRBV7-9 combines with J gene TRBJ1-1, with D maybe TRBD1 (5 bases). CDR1 is SEHNR, CDR2 FQNEAQ, per germline (reference sequence). V lost 4 bases to trimming and J lost 7 bases, with 13 bases between them. The CDR3 runs to 13 residues. The CDR3 spells CASSSPGGFEAFF. CDR3 sequence (DNA): TGTGCCAGCAGCTCCCCCGGGGGGTTTGAAGCTTTCTTT.

This clone has just a few counts. The V call is TRBV7-9, the J call TRBJ2-5; a possible D gene is TRBD2 (6 bases). The CDR3 has 14 amino acids. Germline loops: CDR1 SEHNR, CDR2 FQNEAQ (reference sequence). V lost 2 bases and J 2 bases, leaving 9 bases between the germline ends. The CDR3 spells CASSLPGRQETQYF. CDR3 coding DNA: TGTGCCAGCAGCTTACCAGGGAGGCAAGAGACCCAGTACTTC.

The CDR3 reads CASSYWREETQYF. The CDR3 nucleotides are TGTGCCAGCAGTTACTGGCGGGAAGAGACCCAGTACTTC. This sequence joins TRBV6-2 or TRBV6-3 and TRBJ2-5, with D perhaps matching TRBD2 (5 bases). The CDR3 sequence is 13 residues long. Per germline, CDR1 MNHEY and CDR2 SVGEGT. V lost 1 base, J lost 3 bases, and 6 bases lay in between.

The chain combines TRBV5-6 with TRBJ1-2, with TRBD1 matching over 9 bases. The CDR3 sequence is 16 residues long. V was pared by 7 bases and J by 2 bases, with 12 bases of the junction left unmatched. Germline V gene sequence: CDR1 SGHDT, CDR2 YYEEEE. The CDR3 loop is CASYLPGQGPNYGYTF. Written as DNA, the CDR3 is TGTGCCAGCTACCTTCCGGGACAGGGACCGAACTATGGCTACACCTTC.

This chain joins TRBV6-2 or TRBV6-3 and TRBJ1-5; D not resolved. CDR1 is MNHEY and CDR2 is SVGEGT in the germline V gene. The CDR3 is 15 amino acids. Trimming took 4 bases from V and 1 from J, leaving 11 bases between them. CDR3 sequence: CASSSTLHSNQPQHF. DNA of the CDR3: TGTGCCAGCAGTTCCACTCTTCACAGCAATCAGCCCCAGCATTTT.

V is TRBV25-1 and J is TRBJ1-3; perhaps TRBD1 as D (5 bases). The V gene's germline CDR1 is MGHDK and CDR2 SYGVNS. The germline V and J ends were trimmed by 4 bases and 4 bases, with 17 bases remaining between them. This CDR3 has 16 residues. The CDR3 reads CASSARGGAPGNTIYF. CDR3 nucleotides: TGTGCCAGCAGTGCCAGAGGAGGGGCGCCGGGAAACACCATATATTTT.

Points on this clone: Other DNA sequences in the sample encode the same CDR3. The chain recombines TRBV18 with TRBJ1-2; D might be TRBD1 (6 bases). This CDR3 is 13 amino acids long. V lost 1 base to trimming and J lost 6 bases, with 9 bases between them. In germline, CDR1 is KGHSH, CDR2 LQKENI. CDR3 coding DNA: TGTGCCAGCTCACCACGCCCAGGGGATGGCTACACCTTC. It codes for CASSPRPGDGYTF.

The V gene is TRBV5-4, the J gene TRBJ2-1, with 7 nucleotides matching TRBD2. V lost 3 bases to trimming and J lost 6 bases; unmatched junction nucleotides: 9. Germline CDR1 reads SGHNT; CDR2 reads YYREEE (reference sequence). The CDR3 runs to 15 residues. The CDR3 DNA reads as TGTGCCAGCAGCTCCAAGAGGGAGGGATCCAATGAGCAGTTCTTC. Protein sequence: CASSSKREGSNEQFF.

This clone was found once. The genes are TRBV7-9 and TRBJ1-2; TRBD1 agrees at 7 bases. From germline, CDR1 is SEHNR and CDR2 FQNEAQ (reference sequence). Germline trimming cut 6 bases from V and 4 bases from J; bases unmatched to any gene: 2. The CDR3 totals 12 residues. This CDR3 reads CASRGQFYGYTF. CDR3 bases: TGTGCCAGCAGGGGACAGTTCTATGGCTACACCTTC.

The chain employs TRBV12-3 or TRBV12-4 and TRBJ1-5; D is perhaps TRBD1 (5 bases). V shed 7 bases and J shed 6 bases, with 10 bases lying between them. CDR3 length: 12 amino acids. The CDR3 spells CASTLRGQPQHF. The CDR3 DNA sequence: TGTGCCAGCACCTTAAGGGGTCAGCCCCAGCATTTT.

The CDR3 DNA reads as TGTGCCAGCAGCTCGGACCGGGACAGCTCCTACGAGCAGTACTTC. It translates to CASSSDRDSSYEQYF. The V and J genes are TRBV7-2 and TRBJ2-7, with 7 bases aligning to TRBD1. CDR3 length: 15 amino acids. The germline V gene has CDR1 SGHTA and CDR2 FQGNSA. V lost 4 bases and J lost 0; bases outside the gene matches: 6.

V and J are TRBV5-6 and TRBJ2-5; a possible D gene is TRBD2 (5 bases). Deletions cut 3 bases from V and 6 bases from J, with 15 bases between. This CDR3 has 14 residues. Germline CDR1 and CDR2: SGHDT and YYEEEE. CDR3: CASSSEVRGKTQYF. CDR3 bases: TGTGCCAGCAGCTCAGAGGTCCGAGGGAAGACCCAGTACTTC. Complete variable domain (other parts from reference TRBV5-6 and TRBJ2-5): DAGVTQSPTHLIKTRGQQVTLRCSPKSGHDTVSWYQQALGQGPQFIFQYYEEEERQRGNFPDRFSGHQFPNYSSELNVNALLLGDSALYLCASSSEVRGKTQYFGPGTRLLVL.

The V and J genes are TRBV2 and TRBJ2-2, with D possibly being TRBD2 (6 bases). This CDR3 contains 14 residues. The germline V gene has CDR1 SNHLY and CDR2 FYNNEI. Trimming cost V 6 bases and J 6 bases, with 14 bases left between them. In DNA, the CDR3 is TGTGCCAGCAGCCTTCACGGCGGGGCCGGGGAGCTGTTTTTT. Translation: CASSLHGGAGELFF.

The CDR3 loop reads CASSFTRTGLGNTIYF. CDR3 nucleotide sequence: TGTGCCAGCAGCTTTACCCGGACAGGCTTAGGAAACACCATATATTTT. The chain combines TRBV7-2 with TRBJ1-3; 7 bases map to TRBD1. The CDR3 length is 16 residues. V dropped 3 bases and J dropped 4; count of bases not matched to a gene: 9. The germline V gene has CDR1 SGHTA and CDR2 FQGNSA.

V gene TRBV30 combines with J gene TRBJ2-5; 8 bases line up with TRBD2. The germline gives CDR1 GTSNPN, CDR2 SVGIG (reference sequence). The CDR3 extends over 15 amino acids. J lost 3 bases, V lost 0 bases, and 6 bases had no gene match. Here the CDR3 DNA reads TGTGCCTGGAGTGTAGGCGGGGGGATAAAAGAGACCCAGTACTTC. Its translation: CAWSVGGGIKETQYF.

The chain has TRBV7-6 and TRBJ2-7; D is unclear. The CDR3 consists of 16 residues. Trimming pared 5 bases from V and 7 bases from J, leaving 24 bases between. Germline assignment: CDR1 SGHVS and CDR2 FNYEAQ. The CDR3, as DNA: TGTGCCAGCAGCCCCCCCCTTGGTGTCTCCCCAGCGGAGCAGTACTTC. Translated: CASSPPLGVSPAEQYF.

The rearrangement joins TRBV18 to TRBJ2-2; D possibly corresponds to TRBD1 (6 bases). This CDR3 spans 15 amino acids. Germline CDR1 KGHSH, CDR2 LQKENI. V lost 1 base, J lost 6 bases, and 12 bases lay in between. The CDR3 region is CASSPRGGSAGELFF. In DNA form, the CDR3 reads TGTGCCAGCTCACCACGAGGGGGATCCGCCGGGGAGCTGTTTTTT.

A single count supports this clone. The V call is TRBV3-1 (or the pseudogene TRBV3-2), the J call TRBJ1-2; D is unresolved. The length of the CDR3 is 14 residues. Germline values: CDR1 LGHDT, CDR2 YNNKEL (reference sequence). Deletions cut 3 bases from V and 6 bases from J, with 14 bases between. The CDR3 region is CASSHLRSGNGYTF. CDR3 in DNA: TGTGCCAGCAGCCATCTCAGGTCGGGGAATGGCTACACCTTC.

This chain links TRBV5-1 with TRBJ2-5, with 10 bases aligning to TRBD1. This CDR3 contains 15 residues. Looked up from germline, CDR1 is SGHRS and CDR2 is YFSETQ. V was clipped by 4 bases and J by 5 bases; unmatched bases: 8. The CDR3 region is CASSNSPGQGETQYF. The CDR3 region has the DNA TGCGCCAGCAGCAACTCACCGGGACAGGGGGAGACCCAGTACTTC.

V and J are TRBV6-5 and TRBJ2-5; the D gene is possibly TRBD1 (6 bases). Germline V gene lookup returns CDR1 MNHEY and CDR2 SVGAGI. This CDR3 has 15 residues. The germline V and J ends were trimmed by 0 bases and 4 bases, with 12 bases remaining between them. CDR3: CASSYSTGLPETQYF. Written as DNA, the CDR3 is TGTGCCAGCAGTTACTCTACAGGGTTACCAGAGACCCAGTACTTC.

This rearrangement joins TRBV12-5 to TRBJ1-6, with TRBD1 as a possible D gene (5 bases). V was clipped by 1 base and J by 7 bases, with 20 bases between them. The CDR3 spans 18 residues. Germline CDR1 reads LGHNT; CDR2 reads FRNRAP. The CDR3 here is CASGLALQALDQNSPLHF. The CDR3 nucleotides are TGTGCTAGTGGTTTGGCTCTACAGGCGCTCGACCAAAATTCACCCCTCCACTTT.

This chain links TRBV7-9 with TRBJ1-1, with D hard to call. CDR3 length: 13 residues. Trimming stripped 2 bases from V and 11 bases from J, with 15 bases between. The germline gives CDR1 SEHNR, CDR2 FQNEAQ (reference sequence). The CDR3 DNA is TGTGCCAGCAGCTTATCAGGTGGCAGCCAGGCTTTCTTT. Protein: CASSLSGGSQAFF.

CDR3 loop: CASSIRVPETQYF. The CDR3 nucleotides are TGTGCCAGTAGTATCAGGGTCCCCGAGACCCAGTACTTC. The chain uses TRBV19 and TRBJ2-5, with D maybe TRBD1 (5 bases). Germline CDR1 and CDR2: LNHDA and SQIVND (reference sequence). The CDR3 consists of 13 residues. Trimming stripped 3 bases from V and 5 bases from J, with 10 bases between.

This chain uses TRBV19 with TRBJ1-1; tentative D call: TRBD1 (5 bases). This CDR3 has 14 residues. Per the germline V gene, CDR1 is LNHDA and CDR2 is SQIVND (reference sequence). With 6 bases removed from V and 6 bases from J, the gap between germline ends came to 17 bases. As DNA, the CDR3 is TGTGCCAGTAGGTCTTGGGGGGGGACGTCTGAAGCTTTCTTT. Translating it yields CASRSWGGTSEAFF.